This T cell receptor (beta chain) is drawn from a study of T cell responses to AZD1222 COVID-19 vaccine. Findings of the study overall: Spike-specific TCR breadth and depth were elevated following two AZD1222 doses. The study identified only five to seven AZD1222 recipients as seropositive at baseline.

TCRdb keeps only in-frame clones here, not all; method: immunoSEQ multiplex PCR. The profile shows 150,000 to 200,000 clones, 90% to 95% of them singletons. On this clone itself: Its target is unknown.

This material consisted of peripheral blood, taken 28 days after the second dose of the MenACWY control vaccine. This clonotype originated in an adult who received the MenACWY meningococcal vaccine as a control.

The CDR3 region has the DNA TGTGCCAGCAGCCAAGATCTGGGGATGAACACTGAAGCTTTCTTT. This sequence encodes CASSQDLGMNTEAFF. The rearrangement links TRBV4-2 to TRBJ1-1, with D unclear. The germline V and J ends were trimmed by 0 bases and 0 bases, with 8 bases remaining between them. The CDR3 loop spans 15 amino acids. Germline-derived CDR1 and CDR2 are LGHNA and YNFKEQ.